This entry describes one T cell receptor (beta chain). Its antigen remains unidentified. Profiled with immunoSEQ multiplex PCR; TCRdb holds only in-frame clones, not every one. Of fewer than 2.5 million clones in the sample, 93% were seen once. This sample was taken from a study of shared clonotypes between healthy human individuals. Whole-study results and caveats: Four donors held approximately 5% of naive CD4 clonotypes in common.

The CDR3 has 13 residues. The V and J ends lost 1 base and 3 bases respectively, with 7 bases between them. Germline V lookup: CDR1 SGHAT, CDR2 FQNNGV. The donors were all Caucasian adults (living in Nashville, Tennessee). Input material: naive CD4+ T cells from PBMCs. The subset: CD45RA+ positively selected. The TCR originated in a man aged 18 to 29 in good health. Some clones in this sample may be carry-over from other donors' samples. This chain links TRBV11-2 with TRBJ2-7; no clear D gene. As DNA, the CDR3 is TGTGCCAGCAGCTTAGCGACGGACTACGAGCAGTACTTC. Its translation: CASSLATDYEQYF.